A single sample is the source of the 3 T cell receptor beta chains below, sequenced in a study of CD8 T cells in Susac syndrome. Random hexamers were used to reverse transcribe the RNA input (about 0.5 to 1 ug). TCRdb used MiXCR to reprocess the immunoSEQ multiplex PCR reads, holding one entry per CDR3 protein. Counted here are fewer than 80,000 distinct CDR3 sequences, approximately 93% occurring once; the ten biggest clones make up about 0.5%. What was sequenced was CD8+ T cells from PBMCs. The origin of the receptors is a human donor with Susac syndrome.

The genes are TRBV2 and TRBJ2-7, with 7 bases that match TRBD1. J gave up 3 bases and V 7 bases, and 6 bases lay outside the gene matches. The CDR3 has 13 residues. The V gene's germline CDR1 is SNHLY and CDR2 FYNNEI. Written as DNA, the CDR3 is TGTGCCAGCAAAGGGACAGATAACTACGAGCAGTACTTC. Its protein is CASKGTDNYEQYF.

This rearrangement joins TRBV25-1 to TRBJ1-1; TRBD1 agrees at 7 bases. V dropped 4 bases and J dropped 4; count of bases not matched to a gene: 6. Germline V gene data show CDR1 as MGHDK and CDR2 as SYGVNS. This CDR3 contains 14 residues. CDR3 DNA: TGTGCCAGCAGTGCACCGGGACAGTCCACTGAAGCTTTCTTT. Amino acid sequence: CASSAPGQSTEAFF.

For the CDR3, the DNA is TGCAGCGTACTGACAGGGCTCGAGCAGTACTTC. Its protein is CSVLTGLEQYF. The chain links TRBV29-1 to TRBJ2-7, with 7 positions matching TRBD1. This CDR3 has 11 amino acids. The trim removed 6 bases at V and 6 bases at J, leaving 5 bases unmatched. Germline loops: CDR1 SQVTM, CDR2 ANQGSEA.